One sample yielded the 26 T cell receptor beta chains listed below, sequenced in a study of post-analysis software for immune sequencing data. These receptors have no identified antigens. Study findings and constraints: Elevated frequency relative to controls characterized roughly 5 TRBV segments in patients, TRBV5-6, TRBV5-1 and TRBV20-1 among them.

Every TCR beta cDNA library bore unique molecular identifiers. TCRdb reprocessed the PCR reads with MiXCR, giving one entry per CDR3 protein. The table includes hundreds of thousands of distinct CDR3 sequences, roughly 30% detected once. The material sequenced was blood. The receptors shown here come from a girl under 18 with multiple sclerosis.

This chain connects TRBV6-6 to TRBJ2-7; 9 nucleotides match TRBD1. The CDR3 is 13 amino acids. Per the germline V gene, CDR1 is MNHNY and CDR2 is SVGAGI (reference sequence). Trimming at V came to 6 bases and at J to 6 bases, leaving 6 bases not matched to a gene. The chain's CDR3 is CASRRTGEGEQYF. The CDR3 DNA reads TGTGCCAGCAGGCGGACAGGGGAAGGCGAGCAGTACTTC.

Points on this clonotype: At one boundary the junction diverges from the germline segment, which might be a read error. The V gene is TRBV20-1, the J gene TRBJ1-5; 8 bases map to TRBD1. This CDR3 spans 15 amino acids. Germline CDR1 and CDR2: DFQATT and SNEGSKA (reference sequence). CDR3 sequence reads: CSARELGTGNRPQHF. Written as DNA, the CDR3 is TGCAGTGCTAGAGAACTCGGGACAGGCAATCGGCCCCAGCATTTT.

The J gene is TRBJ2-5, the V gene TRBV12-3 or TRBV12-4; D assignment may be TRBD1 or TRBD2 (7 bases each). Deletions cut 7 bases from V and 2 bases from J, with 17 bases between. There are 15 residues in the CDR3. CDR3 coding DNA: TGTGCCAGCAATCCAGACCAGGGGGGGCAAGAGACCCAGTACTTC. It translates to CASNPDQGGQETQYF.

In its sample, this clonotype was seen a few times. This may come from a read error, since a much larger clone is one base off. This chain joins TRBV20-1 and TRBJ2-4; D is perhaps TRBD1 (5 bases). V was shortened by 7 bases and J by 0 bases, with 10 bases between the two germline ends. This CDR3 has 13 amino acids. Germline values: CDR1 DFQATT, CDR2 SNEGSKA (reference sequence). CDR3: CSGGALAKNIQYF. Written as DNA, the CDR3 is TGCAGTGGGGGCGCACTAGCCAAAAACATTCAGTACTTC.

This clonotype was detected only a few times. This rearrangement joins TRBV5-5 to TRBJ1-5, with TRBD1 identical over 8 bases. The length of the CDR3 is 15 residues. Germline CDR1 SGHKS, CDR2 YYEKEE (reference sequence). V was pared by 4 bases and J by 0 bases, with 3 bases of the junction left unmatched. The DNA of the CDR3 is TGTGCCAGCAGCACACAGGGGGGTAGCAATCAGCCCCAGCATTTT. Translating it yields CASSTQGGSNQPQHF. Combining the CDR3 with reference TRBV5-5 and TRBJ1-5 gives the whole variable domain DAGVTQSPTHLIKTRGQQVTLRCSPISGHKSVSWYQQVLGQGPQFIFQYYEKEERGRGNFPDRFSARQFPNYSSELNVNALLLGDSALYLCASSTQGGSNQPQHFGDGTRLSIL.

This clonotype showed up just a few times. The chain joins TRBV10-3 to TRBJ2-3, with no clear D. CDR3 length: 16 residues. Germline V CDR1 and CDR2: ENHRY, SYGVKD. Trimming took 0 bases from V and 4 from J, leaving 14 bases between them. The CDR3 bases are TGTGCCATCAGTGAGTCTAAGGACCTACTTTCAGATACGCAGTATTTT. Encoded protein: CAISESKDLLSDTQYF.

This clonotype has only one observation. Since no conserved phenylalanine or tryptophan closes the CDR3, a read error is the likely cause. The chain is built from TRBV6-1 and TRBJ1-2; no reliable D call. V lost 3 bases and J 3 bases, leaving 14 bases between the germline ends. The CDR3 sequence is 15 residues long. The germline V gene encodes CDR1 MNHNS and CDR2 SASEGT. DNA for the CDR3: TGTGCCAGCAGTGAGGCCCTTGGCACGGACTATGGCTACACCGTC. Protein: CASSEALGTDYGYTV.

This sequence joins TRBV7-2 and TRBJ2-3; possible D gene TRBD2, 6 bases. Germline V gene lookup returns CDR1 SGHTA and CDR2 FQGNSA. This CDR3 comprises 15 residues. Trimming took 1 base from V and 4 from J, leaving 12 bases between them. The CDR3 loop is CASSLVGGESDTQYF. The DNA for the CDR3 is TGTGCCAGCAGCTTAGTAGGCGGGGAGTCAGATACGCAGTATTTT.

This sequence joins TRBV5-4 and TRBJ1-1; D gene ambiguous. Trimming removed 0 bases at V and 4 bases at J, with 10 bases between. Germline V gene data show CDR1 as SGHNT and CDR2 as YYREEE (reference sequence). This CDR3 contains 14 residues. CDR3 sequence reads: CASSLGPSSTEAFF. CDR3 bases: TGTGCCAGCAGCTTGGGACCGTCGAGCACTGAAGCTTTCTTT.

The chain has TRBV12-3 or TRBV12-4 and TRBJ2-1; D perhaps matches TRBD2 (6 bases). Between the trimmed V and J ends, which lost 3 bases and 9 bases, there was a span of 15 bases. CDR3 size: 14 residues. CDR3 sequence: CASSFIRGSGEQFF. The CDR3 DNA is TGTGCCAGCAGTTTTATCCGGGGTAGCGGTGAGCAGTTCTTC.

This clonotype was observed a few times. This chain's CDR3 is CSAHPRGNQPQHF. CDR3 bases: TGCAGTGCCCACCCGAGGGGCAATCAGCCCCAGCATTTT. The chain joins TRBV20-1 to TRBJ1-5, with D unclear. Germline V gives CDR1 DFQATT, CDR2 SNEGSKA (reference sequence). This CDR3 comprises 13 residues. V was pared by 6 bases and J by 2 bases, with 11 bases between.

The sample holds a few counts of this clonotype. This chain joins TRBV7-2 and TRBJ2-3, with D unresolved. Germline V CDR1 and CDR2: SGHTA, FQGNSA. The CDR3 contains 15 residues. Trimming took off 5 bases at V and 0 bases at J, with 12 bases between the two ends. The CDR3 nucleotides are TGTGCCAGCAGCAGCCGGGTGCGGAGCACAGATACGCAGTATTTT. It is translated as CASSSRVRSTDTQYF.

The J gene is TRBJ1-5, the V gene TRBV10-3; D call uncertain. Germline V gene sequence: CDR1 ENHRY, CDR2 SYGVKD. CDR3 length: 13 amino acids. Trimming removed 4 bases from V and 4 bases from J, with 8 bases in between. The CDR3 loop reads CAISGWENQPQHF. The CDR3 coding sequence is TGTGCCATCAGTGGGTGGGAAAATCAGCCCCAGCATTTT.

Only a few counts were recorded for this clonotype. The rearrangement links TRBV7-2 to TRBJ2-1; TRBD2 matches 13 bases. Losses at the gene ends were 5 bases for V and 6 bases for J; bases not matched to a gene: 4. Germline lookup yields CDR1 SGHTA and CDR2 FQGNSA. The CDR3 loop spans 15 amino acids. CDR3 in amino acids: CASSPTSGGPNEQFF. In DNA form, the CDR3 reads TGTGCCAGCAGCCCGACTAGCGGGGGGCCCAATGAGCAGTTCTTC.

Only a few counts were recorded for this clonotype. V is TRBV9 and J is TRBJ2-7; possible D gene TRBD1, 5 bases. The CDR3 has 16 residues. Looked up from germline, CDR1 is SGDLS and CDR2 is YYNGEE. The V end was cut by 0 bases, the J end by 8 bases, with 21 bases between. CDR3 coding DNA: TGTGCCAGCAGCGTAGAGGCGCAGGGCACTCCCCCGAAGCAGTACTTC. Translation gives CASSVEAQGTPPKQYF. The variable domain in full, completed from reference TRBV9 and TRBJ2-7, reads DSGVTQTPKHLITATGQRVTLRCSPRSGDLSVYWYQQSLDQGLQFLIQYYNGEERAKGNILERFSAQQFPDLHSELNLSSLELGDSALYFCASSVEAQGTPPKQYFGPGTRLTVT.

This chain links TRBV29-1 with TRBJ2-5, with 8 bases matching TRBD2. The J call may be incorrect, as the DNA end agrees better with TRBJ2-7. The length of the CDR3 is 14 residues. CDR1 is SQVTM and CDR2 is ANQGSEA in the germline V gene. CDR3 DNA: TGCAGCGTTGAAAGGGCGGGAGGATCCTACGAGCAGTACTTC. It is translated as CSVERAGGSYEQYF.

The CDR3 nucleotides read TGTGCCAGCAGTCCCCTGGGAAGGGTGGCCCACGAGCGGTACTTC. It yields the protein CASSPLGRVAHERYF. The chain couples TRBV28 to TRBJ2-4; no definite D call. V was trimmed by 5 bases and J by 15 bases, leaving 26 bases between them. The CDR3 extends over 15 amino acids. CDR1 and CDR2 (germline): MDHEN, SYDVKM. Full variable domain (rest looked up from reference TRBV28 and TRBJ2-4): DVKVTQSSRYLVKRTGEKVFLECVQDMDHENMFWYRQDPGLGLRLIYFSYDVKMKEKGDIPEGYSVSREKKERFSLILESASTNQTSMYLCASSPLGRVAHERYFGAGTRLSVL.

This clonotype was observed many times. This rearrangement joins TRBV29-1 to TRBJ2-1, with 7 bases aligning to TRBD2. CDR1 is SQVTM and CDR2 is ANQGSEA in the germline V gene. The length of the CDR3 is 15 residues. The trim removed 4 bases at V and 7 bases at J, leaving 13 bases unmatched. The chain's CDR3 is CSVGYLSGAGNEQFF. CDR3 nucleotides: TGCAGCGTTGGATACTTGAGCGGAGCGGGGAATGAGCAGTTCTTC.

This clonotype has just a few counts. The chain combines TRBV12-3 or TRBV12-4 with TRBJ2-5; 11 nucleotides align to TRBD1. This CDR3 region has 15 residues. J was trimmed by 4 bases and V by 6 bases; bases with no gene match: 7. The CDR3: CASSKPGQGGETQYF. The CDR3 DNA reads TGTGCCAGCAGCAAACCGGGACAGGGGGGAGAGACCCAGTACTTC.

The J gene is TRBJ1-2, the V gene TRBV29-1, with 7 bases matching TRBD1. In germline, CDR1 is SQVTM, CDR2 ANQGSEA. This CDR3 comprises 17 residues. V was pared by 5 bases and J by 4 bases, with 19 bases of the junction left unmatched. Here the CDR3 DNA reads TGCAGCGTTACCTACCTTGCGGCAGGGGGAACAGGCTATGGCTACACCTTC. Translation: CSVTYLAAGGTGYGYTF.

This rearrangement joins TRBV25-1 to TRBJ2-1; 12 nucleotides match TRBD2. Trimming cost V 6 bases and J 9 bases; bases outside gene matches: 9. The CDR3 covers 15 residues. Germline loops: CDR1 MGHDK, CDR2 SYGVNS. The CDR3 spells CASRSLAGGGAEQFF. The DNA of the CDR3 is TGTGCCAGCAGGTCACTAGCGGGAGGAGGGGCTGAGCAGTTCTTC.

The chain links TRBV5-5 to TRBJ2-5, with 9 bases identical to TRBD1. CDR3 length: 16 residues. The V gene end was trimmed by 3 bases and the J gene end by 2 bases; junction bases not matched to a gene: 8. Germline CDR1 is SGHKS and CDR2 is YYEKEE (reference sequence). CDR3 amino acids: CASSSNRGPFQETQYF. CDR3 sequence (DNA): TGTGCCAGCAGCTCGAACAGGGGGCCCTTTCAAGAGACCCAGTACTTC.

This clonotype appeared a single time. This chain uses TRBV5-5 with TRBJ2-7; the D is unclear. Germline V gene lookup returns CDR1 SGHKS and CDR2 YYEKEE (reference sequence). The germline V and J ends were trimmed by 0 bases and 0 bases, with 13 bases remaining between them. CDR3 length: 16 amino acids. CDR3 nucleotides: TGTGCCAGCAGCTTGGGGCCTACAGAATTCTCCTACGAGCAGTACTTC. Translation: CASSLGPTEFSYEQYF.

The chain carries TRBV5-1 and TRBJ2-7, with D unresolved. The germline V gene encodes CDR1 SGHRS and CDR2 YFSETQ. CDR3 size: 14 residues. The V end was cut by 3 bases, the J end by 0 bases, with 10 bases between. CDR3 coding DNA: TGCGCCAGCAGCTGGCGGCCCAGCTCCTACGAGCAGTACTTC. Its protein is CASSWRPSSYEQYF.

The chain employs TRBV12-3 or TRBV12-4 and TRBJ1-5, with D perhaps matching TRBD1 (5 bases). The CDR3 sequence is 11 residues long. The ends were cut back, 3 bases at V and 9 bases at J, with 6 bases in the middle. The CDR3 loop is CASSFGGPQHF. CDR3 nucleotides: TGTGCCAGCAGTTTCGGGGGGCCCCAGCATTTT.

CDR3 protein: CASSLGPAGVRNEQFF. In DNA, the CDR3 is TGTGCCAGCAGCTTAGGGCCAGCGGGAGTTCGGAATGAGCAGTTCTTC. This chain joins TRBV7-8 and TRBJ2-1; TRBD2 aligns across 8 bases. The CDR3 contains 16 residues. V trimming: 1 base; J trimming: 7 bases; junction bases outside the gene matches: 9. Looked up from germline, CDR1 is SGHVS and CDR2 is FQNEAQ.